Reported below is one T cell receptor (beta chain). What it binds is not known. These data originate in a study of T cell responses to AZD1222 COVID-19 vaccine. Study results and limitations: Researchers took repertoire samples only after the peak T cell response had come.

The germline V gene encodes CDR1 GTSNPN and CDR2 SVGIG (reference sequence). Trimming cost V 0 bases and J 6 bases, with 12 bases left between them. The CDR3 contains 14 residues. Here immunoSEQ multiplex PCR was the method, and the copy in TCRdb shows in-frame clones only, minus some. The repertoire holds approximately 130,000 clones, with roughly 93% as singletons. The source is an adult in good health. This chain links TRBV30 with TRBJ1-5; tentatively, D is TRBD1 (6 bases). Material: peripheral blood, obtained on day 0 of AZD1222 vaccination. The CDR3 DNA reads as TGTGCCTGGAGTGTAGGTTCAGGGGTTCAGCCCCAGCATTTT. This sequence encodes CAWSVGSGVQPQHF.